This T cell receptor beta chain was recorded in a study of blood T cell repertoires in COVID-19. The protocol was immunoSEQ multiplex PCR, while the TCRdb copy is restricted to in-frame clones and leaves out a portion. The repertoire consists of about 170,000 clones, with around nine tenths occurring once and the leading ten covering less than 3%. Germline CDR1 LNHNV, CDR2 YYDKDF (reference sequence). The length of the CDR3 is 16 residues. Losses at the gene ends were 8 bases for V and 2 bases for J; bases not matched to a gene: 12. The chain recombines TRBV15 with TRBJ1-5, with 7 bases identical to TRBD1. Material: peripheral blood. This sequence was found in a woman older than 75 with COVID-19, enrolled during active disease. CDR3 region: CATDRGGEIGNQPQHF. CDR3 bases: TGTGCCACCGATAGAGGGGGCGAAATAGGCAATCAGCCCCAGCATTTT. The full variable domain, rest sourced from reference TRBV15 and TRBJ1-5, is DAMVIQNPRYQVTQFGKPVTLSCSQTLNHNVMYWYQQKSSQAPKLLFHYYDKDFNNEADTPDNFQSRRPNTSFCFLDIRSPGLGDTAMYLCATDRGGEIGNQPQHFGDGTRLSIL.